A single sample gave rise to the 19 T cell receptor beta chains below, sequenced in a study of shared clonotypes between healthy human individuals. The data were produced by immunoSEQ multiplex PCR, yet TCRdb's version contains in-frame clones alone and is incomplete. The repertoire holds fewer than 700,000 clones, with just over 75% as singletons. Material: PBMCs. These receptors were taken from a woman aged 40 to 55 in good health. Some clones in this sample may be carry-over from other donors' samples.

The chain employs TRBV28 and TRBJ2-3; TRBD2 aligns across 12 bases. This CDR3 is built from 16 residues. Germline V gene lookup returns CDR1 MDHEN and CDR2 SYDVKM. The ends lost 5 bases at V and 2 bases at J; junction bases unmatched: 5. The CDR3 bases are TGTGCCAGCAGTCTAGCGGGAGGGGGGTTCACAGATACGCAGTATTTT. Its protein product is CASSLAGGGFTDTQYF.

The CDR3 loop is CASSLASGVYNEQFF. As DNA, the CDR3 is TGTGCCAGCAGCTTGGCTAGCGGGGTATACAATGAGCAGTTCTTC. The chain has TRBV7-2 and TRBJ2-1; 9 bases are a match to TRBD2. Trimming took 3 bases from V and 4 from J; bases not matched to a gene: 4. Germline lookup yields CDR1 SGHTA and CDR2 FQGNSA. CDR3 length: 15 residues. Full variable domain (remainder filled in from reference TRBV7-2 and TRBJ2-1): GAGVSQSPSNKVTEKGKDVELRCDPISGHTALYWYRQSLGQGLEFLIYFQGNSAPDKSGLPSDRFSAERTGGSVSTLTIQRTQQEDSAVYLCASSLASGVYNEQFFGPGTRLTVL.

The rearrangement uses TRBV7-3 and TRBJ2-7; TRBD2 aligns across 8 bases. The CDR3 length is 14 residues. The trim removed 2 bases at V and 3 bases at J, leaving 3 bases unmatched. Germline CDR1 SGHTA, CDR2 FQGTGA. This chain's CDR3 is CASSLGGRNYEQYF. Written as DNA, the CDR3 is TGTGCCAGCAGCTTAGGCGGGAGGAACTACGAGCAGTACTTC. Drawing the rest from reference TRBV7-3 and TRBJ2-7, the complete variable domain is GAGVSQTPSNKVTEKGKYVELRCDPISGHTALYWYRQSLGQGPEFLIYFQGTGAADDSGLPNDRFFAVRPEGSVSTLKIQRTERGDSAVYLCASSLGGRNYEQYFGPGTRLTVT.

This clone was detected a few times. This chain's CDR3 is CAWSWGQGFPEAFF. DNA of the CDR3: TGTGCCTGGAGTTGGGGACAGGGATTCCCTGAAGCTTTCTTT. V and J are TRBV30 and TRBJ1-1; 9 nucleotides line up with TRBD1. In germline, CDR1 is GTSNPN, CDR2 SVGIG (reference sequence). The CDR3 totals 14 residues. The ends lost 2 bases at V and 6 bases at J; junction bases unmatched: 7.

This chain joins TRBV4-3 and TRBJ1-2; D is unresolved. This CDR3 is 14 amino acids long. With 3 bases removed from V and 2 bases from J, the gap between germline ends came to 10 bases. Germline V gene lookup returns CDR1 LGHNA and CDR2 YSLEER. The CDR3 loop reads CASSHTQINYGYTF. In DNA, the CDR3 is TGCGCCAGCAGCCACACTCAGATCAACTATGGCTACACCTTC.

The count of this clone is one. The V and J genes are TRBV7-2 and TRBJ2-1, with D unresolved. Deletions cut 6 bases from V and 0 bases from J, with 12 bases between. Per germline, CDR1 SGHTA and CDR2 FQGNSA. The CDR3 spans 15 residues. This CDR3 reads CASRLGLSSYNEQFF. DNA of the CDR3: TGTGCCAGCAGACTGGGATTGAGCTCCTACAATGAGCAGTTCTTC. Variable domain in full (rest from reference TRBV7-2 and TRBJ2-1): GAGVSQSPSNKVTEKGKDVELRCDPISGHTALYWYRQSLGQGLEFLIYFQGNSAPDKSGLPSDRFSAERTGGSVSTLTIQRTQQEDSAVYLCASRLGLSSYNEQFFGPGTRLTVL.

The chain joins TRBV7-9 to TRBJ2-1; the match to TRBD2 covers 12 bases. The CDR3 consists of 17 residues. V lost 5 bases and J lost 6; bases outside the gene matches: 11. Germline CDR1 and CDR2: SEHNR and FQNEAQ (reference sequence). The CDR3 DNA sequence: TGTGCCAGCAGCGCACCCCTTGGACTAGCGGGAAGCAATGAGCAGTTCTTC. Encoded protein: CASSAPLGLAGSNEQFF.

The chain carries TRBV28 and TRBJ2-7; 8 nucleotides agree with TRBD1. With V trimmed by 8 bases and J by 3 bases, 12 bases remained unmatched. Germline values: CDR1 MDHEN, CDR2 SYDVKM. The length of the CDR3 is 15 residues. The CDR3 nucleotides are TGTGCCAGCGCTACCCAGGGGGCTCACGGCTACGAGCAGTACTTC. Its protein is CASATQGAHGYEQYF.

This clone has only a few counts. V gene TRBV14 combines with J gene TRBJ2-6; D is perhaps TRBD2 (5 bases). Germline-derived CDR1 and CDR2 are SGHDN and FVKESK. V lost 5 bases, J lost 0 bases, and 11 bases lay in between. The CDR3 has 16 amino acids. CDR3 DNA: TGTGCCAGCAGCAAAGGACTGACCTCTGGGGCCAACGTCCTGACTTTC. This codes for CASSKGLTSGANVLTF.

This clone was observed at least ten times. The chain combines TRBV4-1 with TRBJ2-1; TRBD2 matches 10 bases. This CDR3 region has 14 residues. CDR1 and CDR2 from the germline V gene are MGHRA and YSYEKL. The junction had 6 bases not matched to a gene; V was cut back by 4 bases and J by 9 bases. Written as DNA, the CDR3 is TGCGCCAGCAGCCGAGGACTAGCGGAGGCTGAGCAGTTCTTC. Its protein is CASSRGLAEAEQFF.

V gene TRBV28 combines with J gene TRBJ1-5; 10 bases agree with TRBD1. The CDR3 has 15 residues. The germline gives CDR1 MDHEN, CDR2 SYDVKM. The trim removed 5 bases at V and 7 bases at J, leaving 8 bases unmatched. CDR3 nucleotides: TGTGCCAGCAGTCCCCGACAGGGGGCGGTCCAGCCCCAGCATTTT. Protein: CASSPRQGAVQPQHF.

The chain couples TRBV6-1 to TRBJ2-5, with D unresolved. Deletions cut 5 bases from V and 4 bases from J, with 8 bases between. The germline V gene has CDR1 MNHNS and CDR2 SASEGT. This CDR3 region has 12 residues. The CDR3 reads CASSITTETQYF. The CDR3 DNA follows: TGTGCCAGCAGTATAACCACAGAGACCCAGTACTTC.

This clone was picked up one time. This same CDR3 is encoded by further DNA sequences in the sample. The chain links TRBV5-4 to TRBJ2-7, with D uncertain. This CDR3 contains 14 residues. Trimming removed 0 bases at V and 2 bases at J, with 9 bases between. Germline V gene lookup returns CDR1 SGHNT and CDR2 YYREEE (reference sequence). The CDR3 DNA reads TGTGCCAGCAGCTTGGCGGGCGGCACCTACGAGCAGTACTTC. This codes for CASSLAGGTYEQYF. Combining the CDR3 with reference TRBV5-4 and TRBJ2-7 gives the whole variable domain ETGVTQSPTHLIKTRGQQVTLRCSSQSGHNTVSWYQQALGQGPQFIFQYYREEENGRGNFPPRFSGLQFPNYSSELNVNALELDDSALYLCASSLAGGTYEQYFGPGTRLTVT.

CDR3 sequence reads: CASSTRDGPYEQYF. The DNA of the CDR3 is TGTGCCAGCAGCACTCGGGACGGACCCTACGAGCAGTACTTC. The chain carries TRBV7-2 and TRBJ2-7; D is tentatively TRBD1 or TRBD2 (5 bases each). V dropped 5 bases and J dropped 2 bases, with 13 bases sitting between them. This CDR3 comprises 14 residues. Germline V gene data show CDR1 as SGHTA and CDR2 as FQGNSA. Looking up the rest from reference TRBV7-2 and TRBJ2-7 gives the full variable domain: GAGVSQSPSNKVTEKGKDVELRCDPISGHTALYWYRQSLGQGLEFLIYFQGNSAPDKSGLPSDRFSAERTGGSVSTLTIQRTQQEDSAVYLCASSTRDGPYEQYFGPGTRLTVT.

This clone was seen at least ten times. The chain links TRBV7-9 to TRBJ1-1; D is unresolved. The V end was cut by 3 bases, the J end by 8 bases, with 10 bases between. Germline V lookup: CDR1 SEHNR, CDR2 FQNEAQ (reference sequence). The length of the CDR3 is 12 residues. CDR3 nucleotides: TGTGCCAGCAGCTTTCGTCCGGGCGAAGCTTTCTTT. Protein: CASSFRPGEAFF.

The V gene is TRBV4-2, the J gene TRBJ2-2, with unresolved D. The CDR3 extends over 17 amino acids. Germline V gene lookup returns CDR1 LGHNA and CDR2 YNFKEQ. Trimming removed 3 bases from V and 4 bases from J, with 18 bases in between. CDR3 DNA sequence: TGTGCCAGCAGCCATTCTCCCCTCCTGTCGGGCACCGGGGAGCTGTTTTTT. It is translated as CASSHSPLLSGTGELFF.

This chain uses TRBV7-9 with TRBJ2-5, with D unresolved. Germline V gene sequence: CDR1 SEHNR, CDR2 FQNEAQ (reference sequence). The CDR3 length is 11 residues. Trimming shortened V by 6 bases and J by 5 bases, and 7 bases separated the two germline ends. The chain's CDR3 is CASRMGETQYF. For the CDR3, the DNA is TGTGCCAGCAGAATGGGGGAGACCCAGTACTTC.

This chain links TRBV5-6 with TRBJ2-2; no firm D call. Germline CDR1 is SGHDT and CDR2 is YYEEEE. V was pared by 4 bases and J by 6 bases, with 10 bases between. This CDR3 spans 13 amino acids. Here the CDR3 DNA reads TGTGCCAGCAGCCCCGGAGTCGCCGGGGAGCTGTTTTTT. Protein sequence: CASSPGVAGELFF.

The V and J genes are TRBV7-3 and TRBJ2-3; TRBD2 might be the D (5 bases). The germline V gene has CDR1 SGHTA and CDR2 FQGTGA. Trimming removed 0 bases at V and 6 bases at J, with 7 bases between. The CDR3 has 13 residues. CDR3 protein: CASSLTRRDTQYF. The CDR3 DNA reads TGTGCCAGCAGCTTAACGCGGAGGGATACGCAGTATTTT.